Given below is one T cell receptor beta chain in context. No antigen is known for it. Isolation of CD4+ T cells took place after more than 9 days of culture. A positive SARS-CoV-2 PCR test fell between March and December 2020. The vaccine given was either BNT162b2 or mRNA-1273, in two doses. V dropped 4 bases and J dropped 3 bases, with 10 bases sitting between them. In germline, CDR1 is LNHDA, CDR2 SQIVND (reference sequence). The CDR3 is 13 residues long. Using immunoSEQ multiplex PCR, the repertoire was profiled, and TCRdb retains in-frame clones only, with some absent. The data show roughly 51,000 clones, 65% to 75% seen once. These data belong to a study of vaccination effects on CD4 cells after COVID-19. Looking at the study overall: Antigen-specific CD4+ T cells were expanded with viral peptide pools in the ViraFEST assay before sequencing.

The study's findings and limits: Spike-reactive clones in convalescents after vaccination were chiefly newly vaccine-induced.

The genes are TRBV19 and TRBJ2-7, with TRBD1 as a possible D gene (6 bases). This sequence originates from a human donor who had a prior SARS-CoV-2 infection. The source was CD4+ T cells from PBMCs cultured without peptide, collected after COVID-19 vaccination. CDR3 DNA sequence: TGTGCCAGTAGTAGGGGGCGAGGCTACGAGCAGTACTTC. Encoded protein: CASSRGRGYEQYF. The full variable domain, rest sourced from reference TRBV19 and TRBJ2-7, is DGGITQSPKYLFRKEGQNVTLSCEQNLNHDAMYWYRQDPGQGLRLIYYSQIVNDFQKGDIAEGYSVSREKKESFPLTVTSAQKNPTAFYLCASSRGRGYEQYFGPGTRLTVT.